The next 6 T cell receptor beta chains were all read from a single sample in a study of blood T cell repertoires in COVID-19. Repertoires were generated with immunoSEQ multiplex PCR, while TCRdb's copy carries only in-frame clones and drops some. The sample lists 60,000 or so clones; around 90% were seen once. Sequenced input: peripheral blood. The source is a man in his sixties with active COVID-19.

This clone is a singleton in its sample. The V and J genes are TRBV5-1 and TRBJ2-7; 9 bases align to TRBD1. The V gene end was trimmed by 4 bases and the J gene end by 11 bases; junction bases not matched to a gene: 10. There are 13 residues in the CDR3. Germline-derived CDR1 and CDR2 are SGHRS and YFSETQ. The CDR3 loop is CASSVGQGEREYF. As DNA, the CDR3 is TGCGCCAGCAGCGTGGGACAGGGCGAACGAGAGTACTTC.

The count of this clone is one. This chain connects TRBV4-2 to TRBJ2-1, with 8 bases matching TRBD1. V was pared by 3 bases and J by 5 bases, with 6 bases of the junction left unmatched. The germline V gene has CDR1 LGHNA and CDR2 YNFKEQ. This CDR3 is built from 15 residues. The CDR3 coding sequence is TGTGCCAGCAGCCATATCGGGACAGGACACAATGAGCAGTTCTTC. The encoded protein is CASSHIGTGHNEQFF.

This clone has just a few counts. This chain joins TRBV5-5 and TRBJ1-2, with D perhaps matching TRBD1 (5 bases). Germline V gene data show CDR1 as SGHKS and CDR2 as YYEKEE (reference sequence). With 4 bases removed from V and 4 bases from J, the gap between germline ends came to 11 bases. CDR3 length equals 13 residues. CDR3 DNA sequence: TGTGCCAGCAGCGGTCAGGGCAGCTATGGCTACACCTTC. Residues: CASSGQGSYGYTF.

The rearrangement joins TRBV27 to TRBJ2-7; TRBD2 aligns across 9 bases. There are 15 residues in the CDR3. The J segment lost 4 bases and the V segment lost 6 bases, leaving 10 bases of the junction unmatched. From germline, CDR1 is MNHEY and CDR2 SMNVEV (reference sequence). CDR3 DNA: TGTGCCAGCAGCCTACTTAGCGGGAGTTTTTACGAGCAGTACTTC. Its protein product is CASSLLSGSFYEQYF.

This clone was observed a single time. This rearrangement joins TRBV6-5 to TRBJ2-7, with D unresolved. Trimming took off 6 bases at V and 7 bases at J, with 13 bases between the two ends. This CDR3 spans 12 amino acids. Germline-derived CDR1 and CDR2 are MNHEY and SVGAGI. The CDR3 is CASRAPTGEQYF. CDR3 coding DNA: TGTGCCAGCAGAGCCCCCACGGGTGAGCAGTACTTC.

CDR3 sequence: CASSWGLAGAAYNEQFF. The DNA of the CDR3 is TGCGCCAGCAGCTGGGGACTAGCGGGGGCCGCATACAATGAGCAGTTCTTC. The chain uses TRBV5-1 and TRBJ2-1, with TRBD2 matching 14 bases. Germline assignment: CDR1 SGHRS and CDR2 YFSETQ. The V and J ends lost 3 bases and 4 bases, in that order; junction bases with no gene match: 6. The length of the CDR3 is 17 residues.